A single T cell receptor beta chain is shown here with its context. CDR1 is SGHTA and CDR2 is FQGNSA in the germline V gene. This CDR3 contains 16 residues. V lost 6 bases and J 6 bases, leaving 21 bases between the germline ends. The sample comes from a study of blood T cell repertoires in COVID-19. The repertoire was sequenced with immunoSEQ multiplex PCR; TCRdb's copy has only in-frame clones and lacks some. There are roughly 87,000 clones in the sample; 70% to 90% occur only once, and 0.35% to 0.5% lies in the top ten. The chain employs TRBV7-2 and TRBJ1-5; D uncertain. The specimen sequenced was peripheral blood. This TCR came from a man between 60 and 75 years old with acute or convalescent COVID-19. CDR3 sequence: CASSSTARTRGQPQHF. In DNA, the CDR3 is TGTGCCAGCAGTTCTACGGCGCGTACCCGAGGTCAGCCCCAGCATTTT.